This TCR beta chain was sequenced in a study of OX40 agonist ivuxolimab in advanced cancers. For the study at large: While on treatment, patients had intravenous ivuxolimab at 0.01 to 10 mg/kg every 2 weeks.

Germline CDR1 and CDR2: MNHEY and SVGAGI. The CDR3 has 13 residues. V was shortened by 6 bases and J by 4 bases, with 10 bases between the two germline ends. The data were produced by immunoSEQ multiplex PCR, yet TCRdb's version contains in-frame clones alone and is incomplete. The sample has 98,000 or so clones, just under 85% seen once. This TCR came from an adult with an advanced solid tumor such as melanoma, head and neck, liver or kidney cancer. Sequenced material: CD4+ or CD8+ T cells sorted from blood, taken in a trial of the OX40 agonist ivuxolimab. The chain employs TRBV6-5 and TRBJ1-5; TRBD1 might be the D (6 bases). The CDR3 coding sequence is TGTGCCAGCAGGGAGACAGGAAATCAGCCCCAGCATTTT. Translating it yields CASRETGNQPQHF.